This TCR beta chain was sequenced in a study of pediatric ulcerative colitis. The study's findings and limits: A couple of rectal clonotypes were found only in ulcerative colitis patients, all of them.

Details on this clone: What it binds is not known.

The assay was run at survey level. Assay: immunoSEQ multiplex PCR; the TCRdb copy retains only in-frame clones and omits some. The table has more than 50,000 clones, around 80% seen once. J lost 7 bases, V lost 5 bases, and 2 bases had no gene match. The CDR3 length is 12 residues. Germline V CDR1 and CDR2: MNHNY, SVGAGI (reference sequence). Material for sequencing was blood. The clonotype comes from a boy aged 10-17 years with moderate ulcerative colitis. The chain recombines TRBV6-6 with TRBJ1-2, with 9 nucleotides matching TRBD1. In nucleotides, the CDR3 is TGTGCCAGCAGTACGGACAGGGGTGGCTACACCTTC. Its protein product is CASSTDRGGYTF.